This entry concerns a single T cell receptor (beta chain). The data are from a study of blood T cell repertoires in COVID-19. Trimming took 1 base from V and 5 from J, leaving 23 bases between them. Germline V gene lookup returns CDR1 GTSNPN and CDR2 SVGIG (reference sequence). This CDR3 region has 17 residues. Assay used: immunoSEQ multiplex PCR; TCRdb lists only in-frame clones, some missing. The table has roughly 130,000 clones, more than 75% seen once; the top ten hold more than 3.5%. The sample comprised peripheral blood. This TCR came from a woman aged 55-70 years with acute or convalescent COVID-19. The chain recombines TRBV30 with TRBJ1-2; tentative D call: TRBD1 (6 bases). This CDR3 is CAWSARAGTSSGYGYTF. In DNA form, the CDR3 reads TGTGCCTGGAGTGCTAGAGCCGGGACATCCTCCGGGTATGGCTACACCTTC.